The 14 T cell receptor beta chains below were found in one sample sequenced in a study of shared clonotypes between healthy human individuals (dated by TCRdb to 2019 to 2021). CD8 naive samples consisted of CD45RO-negative cells that were positively selected for CCR7, yielding a CD45RA+CCR7+ population without TemRA cells. The method behind the library was the immunoSEQ multiplex PCR assay. The source is immuneACCESS, and TCRdb retained only in-frame sequences with V and J called. Part of the clones is not carried over; for the studies checked, unresolved V genes explain less than half of this, and the remainder is unexplained. Here the sample has around 2,000,000 clones; roughly 94% occur a single time. The ten largest clonotypes hold 0.9% to 1.4% of the sample. Source material: naive CD8+ T cells sorted from blood. The cell subset or site label for this specimen denotes: CD45RA+CCR7+. The receptor set was obtained from a young man in good health.

The chain combines TRBV6-1 with TRBJ2-7; 9 bases are a match to TRBD1. Losses at the gene ends were 7 bases for V and 0 bases for J; bases not matched to a gene: 7. This CDR3 spans 15 amino acids. Germline CDR1 is MNHNS and CDR2 is SASEGT. The CDR3: CASTVGDRASYEQYF. CDR3 DNA sequence: TGTGCCAGCACGGTGGGGGACAGGGCCTCCTACGAGCAGTACTTC.

This clone has just a few counts. The genes are TRBV28 and TRBJ1-5; no firm D call. The CDR3 consists of 12 residues. The V end was cut by 6 bases, the J end by 7 bases, with 10 bases between. Germline CDR1 and CDR2: MDHEN and SYDVKM. This CDR3 is CASSSGRQPQHF. CDR3 DNA: TGTGCCAGCAGCTCGGGTCGGCAGCCCCAGCATTTT. Based on the CDR3 plus reference TRBV28 and TRBJ1-5, the full variable domain is DVKVTQSSRYLVKRTGEKVFLECVQDMDHENMFWYRQDPGLGLRLIYFSYDVKMKEKGDIPEGYSVSREKKERFSLILESASTNQTSMYLCASSSGRQPQHFGDGTRLSIL.

The chain links TRBV28 to TRBJ1-5; D unclear. Germline-derived CDR1 and CDR2 are MDHEN and SYDVKM. The V end lost 3 bases, the J end lost 2 bases, and 11 bases lay between the germline ends. CDR3 length equals 15 residues. The CDR3 protein is CASSLSGIGNQPQHF. For the CDR3, the DNA is TGTGCCAGCAGTTTGAGCGGTATTGGCAATCAGCCCCAGCATTTT.

The chain is built from TRBV6-6 and TRBJ1-4, with TRBD1 as a possible D gene (5 bases). Germline values: CDR1 MNHNY, CDR2 SVGAGI (reference sequence). V lost 2 bases and J lost 5, with 12 bases in between. The CDR3 totals 15 residues. DNA for the CDR3: TGTGCCAGCAGTTACCCCCCGGGACCAAATGAAAAACTGTTTTTT. This encodes CASSYPPGPNEKLFF.

The gene calls are TRBV29-1 and TRBJ2-1; TRBD2 matches at 11 bases. The length of the CDR3 is 12 residues. Looked up from germline, CDR1 is SQVTM and CDR2 is ANQGSEA. The CDR3 protein is CSALAGVNEQFF. Here the CDR3 DNA reads TGCAGTGCACTAGCGGGGGTCAATGAGCAGTTCTTC.

This chain connects TRBV10-2 to TRBJ2-2; D is uncertain. The V end was cut by 2 bases, the J end by 7 bases, with 11 bases between. CDR1 and CDR2 from the germline V gene are WSHSY and SAAADI. The CDR3 sequence is 14 residues long. CDR3 sequence reads: CASSEKLYGGELFF. The CDR3 DNA is TGCGCCAGCAGTGAGAAACTATATGGCGGGGAGCTGTTTTTT.

Concerning this clone: This sample includes further DNA sequences coding for the same CDR3. The V gene is TRBV7-2, the J gene TRBJ2-7, with a possible D match to TRBD1 (5 bases). CDR1 and CDR2 (germline): SGHTA, FQGNSA. The CDR3 has 13 residues. V was cut by 3 bases and J by 1 base, with 7 bases left in between. The CDR3: CASSFDRSYEQYF. As DNA, the CDR3 is TGTGCCAGCAGCTTCGACAGATCCTACGAGCAGTACTTC.

The CDR3 DNA sequence: TGTGCCAGCAGCTCAGGGCCCTCTAGCGGGAGGGCTCTAAACGAGCAGTACTTC. It encodes CASSSGPSSGRALNEQYF. This chain links TRBV7-2 with TRBJ2-7; 12 bases map to TRBD2. The V and J ends lost 4 bases and 5 bases, in that order; junction bases with no gene match: 15. Per germline, CDR1 SGHTA and CDR2 FQGNSA. This CDR3 region has 18 residues. Supplemented by reference TRBV7-2 and TRBJ2-7, the full variable domain reads GAGVSQSPSNKVTEKGKDVELRCDPISGHTALYWYRQSLGQGLEFLIYFQGNSAPDKSGLPSDRFSAERTGGSVSTLTIQRTQQEDSAVYLCASSSGPSSGRALNEQYFGPGTRLTVT.

The chain recombines TRBV4-3 with TRBJ2-2; D unclear. V shed 0 bases and J shed 1 base, with 6 bases lying between them. CDR3 length: 15 residues. Germline CDR1 and CDR2: LGHNA and YSLEER. CDR3 DNA: TGCGCCAGCAGCCAAGAGTTGGAGAACACCGGGGAGCTGTTTTTT. Protein product: CASSQELENTGELFF.

The chain joins TRBV7-9 to TRBJ1-3, with D unresolved. The CDR3 loop spans 18 amino acids. V was pared by 5 bases and J by 2 bases, with 22 bases between. Germline CDR1 and CDR2: SEHNR and FQNEAQ (reference sequence). The chain's CDR3 is CASSPLVAAEIPGNTIYF. As DNA, the CDR3 is TGTGCCAGCAGCCCACTCGTGGCCGCGGAGATACCTGGAAACACCATATATTTT.

V and J are TRBV29-1 and TRBJ2-1; D is possibly TRBD2 (5 bases). CDR3 size: 12 residues. V lost 3 bases, J lost 10 bases, and 13 bases lay in between. Germline-derived CDR1 and CDR2 are SQVTM and ANQGSEA. The CDR3 coding sequence is TGCAGCGTTGACACGCGGAGGTGGGAGCAGTTCTTC. Translation gives CSVDTRRWEQFF.

The chain carries TRBV4-1 and TRBJ2-7; 7 nucleotides agree with TRBD1. Germline values: CDR1 MGHRA, CDR2 YSYEKL. CDR3 size: 13 residues. Trimming cost V 5 bases and J 5 bases; bases outside gene matches: 6. The CDR3 sequence: CASSADRADEQYF. CDR3 DNA: TGCGCCAGCAGCGCTGACAGGGCCGACGAGCAGTACTTC.

The chain recombines TRBV10-3 with TRBJ2-5; 7 bases are a match to TRBD1. Near its end, the DNA agrees better with TRBJ2-7, so the J call may be wrong. The CDR3 is 16 residues long. Germline loops: CDR1 ENHRY, CDR2 SYGVKD. The CDR3 bases are TGTGCCATCAGTGGGGCCTCGACAGGGATATTCTACGAGCAGTACTTC. Translating it yields CAISGASTGIFYEQYF.

This clone was seen more than once but under ten times. Distinct nucleotide sequences in the sample also encode this CDR3. The J gene is TRBJ2-7, the V gene TRBV5-4; D unclear. This CDR3 contains 12 residues. The V and J ends lost 2 bases and 3 bases respectively, with 6 bases between them. Germline-derived CDR1 and CDR2 are SGHNT and YYREEE (reference sequence). Here the CDR3 DNA reads TGTGCCAGCAGCTTTGGCGGCTACGAGCAGTACTTC. Translated: CASSFGGYEQYF.